This T cell receptor (beta chain) derives from a study of blood T cell repertoires in COVID-19. Whole-study context: The origin of the acute and convalescent COVID-19 samples was the United States, Italy and Spain.

The V end was cut by 8 bases, the J end by 10 bases, with 14 bases between. This CDR3 is 12 amino acids long. A few counts support this clone. Original processing methods: Amplified reference gene primers provided the basis for estimating nucleated cell counts. The protocol was immunoSEQ multiplex PCR, while the TCRdb copy is restricted to in-frame clones and leaves out a portion. V and J calls and clone size are given by that table; D and trimming were obtained from the DNA. In the table there are 350,000 or so clones, 89% of which are singletons. Sequencing was performed on peripheral blood. The chain links TRBV12-3 or TRBV12-4 to TRBJ1-4; TRBD1 might be the D (5 bases). The source is a woman aged 55 to 70 with COVID-19, enrolled during active disease. In DNA, the CDR3 is TGTGCCAGCTCGACGGGACTCTCAAAACTGTTTTTT. This encodes CASSTGLSKLFF.